This TCR beta chain comes out of a study of cytomegalovirus exposure and HLA in healthy donors. V was trimmed by 1 base and J by 5 bases, leaving 6 bases between them. The CDR3 extends over 12 amino acids. Germline V gene lookup returns CDR1 SGHTA and CDR2 FQGNSA. Broader study findings: A previous analysis found most TCR beta V segments productive roughly 87% or roughly 30% of the time.

Concerning this clone: Its specificity is not known.

13 Jbeta primers and 60 Vbeta primers were used for the PCR. In the study's own analysis: Counted up in a later analysis, unique TCR beta chains came to 65 million to 80 million, with around 11 million shared. The data were produced by immunoSEQ multiplex PCR, yet TCRdb's version contains in-frame clones alone and is incomplete. Clone size and V and J calls were adopted from that table, with D and trimming inferred from the DNA. The data hold 150,000 or so clones, with 60% to 85% observed a single time. The specimen was PBMCs. This receptor was obtained from a woman between 50 and 59 years old in good health and CMV-seropositive. This chain joins TRBV7-2 and TRBJ2-7; D not certain. CDR3 DNA: TGTGCCAGCAGCTTAGACGAGCACGAGCAGTACTTC. It yields the protein CASSLDEHEQYF.